This T cell receptor (beta chain) stems from a study of Graves' ophthalmopathy and Graves' hyperthyroidism. Across the study: Specimen type is peripheral blood, obtained at initial diagnosis before any treatment.

Points on this clonotype: Its target is unknown.

Findings and limits, study-wide: This model predicted ophthalmopathy progression (sensitivity around 71%, specificity around 72%). A 13-signature model separated ophthalmopathy from stable hyperthyroidism, just over 85% sensitivity, 75% to 84% specificity.

The CDR3 consists of 17 residues. Germline CDR1 reads SEHNR; CDR2 reads FQNEAQ (reference sequence). Trimming cost V 7 bases and J 0 bases; bases outside gene matches: 13. For repertoire sequencing, the TCR beta CDR3 regions were amplified from RNA transcripts. HTBI primers were employed in first-round RT-PCR, then a second-round multiplex PCR followed. TCRdb ran MiXCR on the multiplex PCR reads and lists one entry per CDR3 protein. The sample comprises 740,000 or so distinct CDR3 sequences, 40% of which are singletons, and 44% rests with the top ten. Active ophthalmopathy (CAS at least 3, NOSPECS at least 4), lasting under 3 months.

This chain links TRBV7-9 with TRBJ2-7; TRBD2 matches 9 bases. This TCR derives from an adult man with Graves' ophthalmopathy. The specimen was peripheral blood. CDR3 sequence (DNA): TGTGCCAGCACCAAGGGGGCTAGCGGGACCCACTCCTACGAGCAGTACTTC. Residues: CASTKGASGTHSYEQYF.